This T cell receptor (beta chain) comes out of a study of shared clonotypes between healthy human individuals. Genomic DNA of each subset was evenly split across several immunoSEQ plates. This table comes from immunoSEQ multiplex PCR, and its TCRdb copy is limited to in-frame clones, with some not included. The sample has roughly 2,000,000 clones, just under 95% seen once; the top ten hold around 1.7%. It was CD45RO-negative cells, positively selected for CCR7, that made up naive CD8 cells, with terminally differentiated effector memory CD45RA+ cells excluded. Donation came from healthy HIV-negative adults that had no recent acute infections or vaccinations. Comments on this clone: As yet, its antigen is unknown.

General observations from the study: Since donors were few, the genetic and exposure-history diversity represented was limited. Rarefaction showed that sequencing of sorted subsets was incomplete (despite large depth).

What was sequenced was naive CD8+ T cells from PBMCs. The receptor's source is a man aged 18 to 30 in good health. Some clones in this sample may be carry-over from other donors' samples.

CDR3 loop: CASSLGTGGLTGELFF. The CDR3 nucleotides read TGTGCCAGCAGCCTCGGGACAGGGGGTTTGACCGGGGAGCTGTTTTTT. The V call is TRBV28, the J call TRBJ2-2; 11 bases map to TRBD1. This CDR3 region has 16 residues. The ends lost 6 bases at V and 5 bases at J; junction bases unmatched: 8. Germline CDR1 reads MDHEN; CDR2 reads SYDVKM.